A single sample gave rise to the 9 T cell receptor beta chains below, sequenced in a study of cytotoxic CD8 clonotypes in ibrutinib-treated CLL. Data came from immunoSEQ multiplex PCR; TCRdb stores just in-frame clones and leaves some out. The sample shows 200,000 or so clones, 79% of them seen only once. The sample consisted of PBMCs, taken after 12 months of ibrutinib treatment. The receptors come from a human donor with chronic lymphocytic leukemia.

The chain employs TRBV28 and TRBJ1-3; D remains ambiguous. Germline CDR1 and CDR2: MDHEN and SYDVKM. Between the trimmed V and J ends, which lost 5 bases and 6 bases, there was a span of 5 bases. This CDR3 is built from 11 residues. The CDR3 reads CASSTLNTIYF. The CDR3, as DNA: TGTGCCAGCAGTACCCTAAACACCATATATTTT. The variable domain in full, completed from reference TRBV28 and TRBJ1-3, reads DVKVTQSSRYLVKRTGEKVFLECVQDMDHENMFWYRQDPGLGLRLIYFSYDVKMKEKGDIPEGYSVSREKKERFSLILESASTNQTSMYLCASSTLNTIYFGEGSWLTVV.

The chain recombines TRBV18 with TRBJ2-1; D is ambiguous. The V end was cut by 7 bases, the J end by 11 bases, with 18 bases between. Germline V gives CDR1 KGHSH, CDR2 LQKENI. CDR3 length: 13 residues. The CDR3 reads CASFTSDEFQQFF. For the CDR3, the DNA is TGTGCCAGCTTCACCAGTGACGAGTTTCAGCAGTTCTTC.

The chain links TRBV6-5 to TRBJ1-2; TRBD1 matches 7 bases. CDR3 size: 14 residues. The ends lost 2 bases at V and 4 bases at J; junction bases unmatched: 4. The V gene's germline CDR1 is MNHEY and CDR2 SVGAGI. The CDR3 loop is CASSYGTEPYGYTF. The CDR3, as DNA: TGTGCCAGCAGTTACGGGACAGAACCCTATGGCTACACCTTC.

V is TRBV7-2 and J is TRBJ2-4, with D possibly TRBD2 on 6 matching bases. Germline loops: CDR1 SGHTA, CDR2 FQGNSA. The CDR3 is made up of 14 amino acids. The ends were cut back, 2 bases at V and 5 bases at J, with 10 bases in the middle. The CDR3 region has the DNA TGTGCCAGCAGCTTATTCGGAGGGGAAAACATTCAGTACTTC. Residues: CASSLFGGENIQYF.

The CDR3 DNA reads as TGTGCCAGCAGCAGACAGGACAACTATGGCTACACCTTC. Protein sequence: CASSRQDNYGYTF. The rearrangement joins TRBV27 to TRBJ1-2; TRBD1 is a possible D gene (6 bases). Germline values: CDR1 MNHEY, CDR2 SMNVEV (reference sequence). The CDR3 loop spans 13 amino acids. Trimming left V 6 bases short and J 2 bases short, with 10 bases between.

The table lists this clone with a few counts. CDR3 nucleotide sequence: TGCGCCAGCAGTGAGTTCGGACAGGGTAAGAATGAGCAGTTCTTC. Amino acids: CASSEFGQGKNEQFF. V is TRBV10-1 and J is TRBJ2-1, with 8 bases aligning to TRBD1. Germline V gene data show CDR1 as WNHNN and CDR2 as SYGVQD (reference sequence). This CDR3 has 15 amino acids. V shed 1 base and J 7 bases; nucleotides not matched to a gene: 6.

The chain joins TRBV10-2 to TRBJ2-1, with D perhaps TRBD1 (6 bases). Germline CDR1 reads WSHSY; CDR2 reads SAAADI. The V end was cut by 6 bases, the J end by 6 bases, with 12 bases between. This CDR3 contains 13 residues. In DNA form, the CDR3 reads TGCGCCAGCAGACCAGGGACACTCAATGAGCAGTTCTTC. Its translation is CASRPGTLNEQFF.

The chain recombines TRBV6-1 with TRBJ1-1; TRBD1 matches 7 bases. With 7 bases clipped from V and 4 bases from J, the junction kept 12 bases outside the gene matches. The CDR3 consists of 15 residues. Germline assignment: CDR1 MNHNS and CDR2 SASEGT. CDR3 loop: CASTRDSSYFTEAFF. The CDR3 DNA sequence: TGTGCCAGCACTCGGGACAGTTCATACTTCACTGAAGCTTTCTTT.

This clone was picked up one time. The chain is built from TRBV18 and TRBJ2-1; 8 bases match TRBD1. V shed 4 bases and J 6 bases; nucleotides not matched to a gene: 8. In germline, CDR1 is KGHSH, CDR2 LQKENI. This CDR3 spans 15 amino acids. The CDR3 is CASSQSQGAGNEQFF. For the CDR3, the DNA is TGTGCCAGCTCACAGTCCCAGGGGGCCGGCAATGAGCAGTTCTTC.